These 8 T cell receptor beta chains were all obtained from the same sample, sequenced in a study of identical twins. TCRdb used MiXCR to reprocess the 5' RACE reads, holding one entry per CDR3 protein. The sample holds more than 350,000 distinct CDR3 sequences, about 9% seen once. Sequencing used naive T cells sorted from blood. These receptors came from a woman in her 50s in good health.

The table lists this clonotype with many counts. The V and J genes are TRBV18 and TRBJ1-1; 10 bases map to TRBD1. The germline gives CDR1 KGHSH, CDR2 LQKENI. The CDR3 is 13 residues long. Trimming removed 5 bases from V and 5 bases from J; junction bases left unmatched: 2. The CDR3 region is CASSRTGGTEAFF. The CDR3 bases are TGTGCCAGCTCAAGGACAGGGGGGACTGAAGCTTTCTTT.

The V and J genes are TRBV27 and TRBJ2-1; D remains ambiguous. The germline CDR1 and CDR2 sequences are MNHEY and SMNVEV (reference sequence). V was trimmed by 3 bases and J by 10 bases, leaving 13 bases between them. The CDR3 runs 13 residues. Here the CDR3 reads CASSLEPLREQFF. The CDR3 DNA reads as TGTGCCAGCAGTTTGGAGCCGCTTCGGGAGCAGTTCTTC.

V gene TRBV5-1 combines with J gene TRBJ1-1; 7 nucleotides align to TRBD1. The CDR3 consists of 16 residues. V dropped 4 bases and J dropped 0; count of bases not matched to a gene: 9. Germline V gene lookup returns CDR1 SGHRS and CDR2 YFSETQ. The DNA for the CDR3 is TGCGCCAGCAGCACCCGATCGACAGGGATGAACACTGAAGCTTTCTTT. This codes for CASSTRSTGMNTEAFF.

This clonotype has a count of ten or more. The CDR3, as DNA: TGCAGCGTTGAGGAGACCTACGAGCAGTACTTC. This gives the protein CSVEETYEQYF. The J gene is TRBJ2-7, the V gene TRBV29-1; D unresolved. Trimming took 3 bases from V and 2 from J, leaving 5 bases between them. CDR1 is SQVTM, CDR2 ANQGSEA, per germline. There are 11 residues in the CDR3.

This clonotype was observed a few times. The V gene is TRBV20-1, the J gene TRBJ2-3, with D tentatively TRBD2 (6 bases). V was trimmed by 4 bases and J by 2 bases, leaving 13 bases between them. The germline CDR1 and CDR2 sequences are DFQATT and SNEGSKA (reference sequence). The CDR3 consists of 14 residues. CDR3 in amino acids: CSATLGLTTDTQYF. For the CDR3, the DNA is TGCAGTGCTACCCTGGGACTTACCACAGATACGCAGTATTTT.

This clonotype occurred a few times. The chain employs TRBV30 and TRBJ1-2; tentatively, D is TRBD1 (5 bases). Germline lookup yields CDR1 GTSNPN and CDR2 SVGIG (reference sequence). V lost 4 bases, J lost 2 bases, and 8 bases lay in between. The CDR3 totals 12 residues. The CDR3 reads CAWTGYNYGYTF. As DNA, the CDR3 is TGTGCCTGGACAGGGTACAACTATGGCTACACCTTC.

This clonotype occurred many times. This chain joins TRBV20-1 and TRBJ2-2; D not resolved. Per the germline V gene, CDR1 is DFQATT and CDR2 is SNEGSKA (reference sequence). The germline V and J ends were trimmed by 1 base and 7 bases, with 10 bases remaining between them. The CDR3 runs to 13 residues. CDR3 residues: CSARVSPGGELFF. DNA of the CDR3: TGCAGTGCTAGAGTATCCCCCGGCGGGGAGCTGTTTTTT.

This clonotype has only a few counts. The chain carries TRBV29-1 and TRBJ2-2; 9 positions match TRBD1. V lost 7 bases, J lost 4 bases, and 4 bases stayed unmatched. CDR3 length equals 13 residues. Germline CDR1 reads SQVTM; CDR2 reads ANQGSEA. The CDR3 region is CSARTGVTGELFF. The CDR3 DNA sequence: TGCAGCGCTCGGACAGGGGTCACCGGGGAGCTGTTTTTT.